A selection of T cell receptor beta chains follows, all from one sample in a study of blood T cell repertoires in COVID-19. Produced via immunoSEQ multiplex PCR; TCRdb's table is partial and in-frame only. Of about 140,000 clones listed, about 86% are singletons. The sequencing input was peripheral blood. Receptor source: a woman in her sixties with acute or convalescent COVID-19. Both conserved end residues are part of each CDR3. A D gene is named only where the DNA matches it firmly. Expanded clones are given a class, and other clones once, few, many or no size at all.

v_call: TRBV6-2/TRBV6-3; j_call: TRBJ1-5; d_call: -; clone_size: few; cdr3_aa: CASSSPSLNQPQHF; cdr3_nt: TGTGCCAGCAGCTCCCCCAGTCTCAATCAGCCCCAGCATTTT
v_call: TRBV19; j_call: TRBJ1-2; d_call: -; clone_size: -; cdr3_aa: CASREGGGPVYGYTF; cdr3_nt: TGTGCCAGTAGGGAAGGCGGAGGGCCGGTCTATGGCTACACCTTC
v_call: TRBV4-3; j_call: TRBJ2-2; d_call: -; clone_size: -; cdr3_aa: CASSQDQGKVGELFF; cdr3_nt: TGCGCCAGCAGCCAAGATCAGGGGAAGGTCGGGGAGCTGTTTTTT
v_call: TRBV2; j_call: TRBJ1-2; d_call: TRBD1; clone_size: -; cdr3_aa: CASGLSRDRGGYGYTF; cdr3_nt: TGTGCCAGCGGCCTCAGCCGGGACAGGGGAGGATATGGCTACACCTTC
v_call: TRBV3-1/TRBV3-2; j_call: TRBJ1-3; d_call: -; clone_size: -; cdr3_aa: CASISSGNTIYF; cdr3_nt: TGTGCCAGCATCAGTTCTGGAAACACCATATATTTT
v_call: TRBV12-3/TRBV12-4; j_call: TRBJ2-1; d_call: -; clone_size: -; cdr3_aa: CATRRVDEQFF; cdr3_nt: TGTGCCACCCGGAGGGTTGATGAGCAGTTCTTC
v_call: TRBV9; j_call: TRBJ2-7; d_call: -; clone_size: -; cdr3_aa: CASSGTEPYEQYF; cdr3_nt: TGTGCCAGCAGCGGGACAGAGCCCTACGAGCAGTACTTC
v_call: TRBV9; j_call: TRBJ2-3; d_call: -; clone_size: -; cdr3_aa: CASSPGQPTQYF; cdr3_nt: TGTGCCAGCAGCCCAGGACAGCCCACGCAGTATTTT
v_call: TRBV18; j_call: TRBJ2-3; d_call: TRBD1; clone_size: -; cdr3_aa: CASSPGQGRGTDTQYF; cdr3_nt: TGTGCCAGCTCACCGGGACAGGGGAGAGGCACAGATACGCAGTATTTT
v_call: TRBV5-1; j_call: TRBJ2-1; d_call: -; clone_size: -; cdr3_aa: CASSSGEYNEQFF; cdr3_nt: TGCGCCAGCAGCTCCGGGGAATACAATGAGCAGTTCTTC
v_call: TRBV3-1/TRBV3-2; j_call: TRBJ1-2; d_call: TRBD1; clone_size: -; cdr3_aa: CASSTGGRSYGYTF; cdr3_nt: TGTGCCAGCAGCACAGGGGGCAGGAGCTATGGCTACACCTTC
v_call: TRBV19; j_call: TRBJ1-1; d_call: -; clone_size: -; cdr3_aa: CASSPSMSGVSTEAFF; cdr3_nt: TGTGCCAGTAGTCCCAGTATGTCGGGGGTGAGCACTGAAGCTTTCTTT
v_call: TRBV6-1; j_call: TRBJ1-2; d_call: TRBD1; clone_size: -; cdr3_aa: CASSERGDRGLGYTF; cdr3_nt: TGTGCCAGCAGTGAACGGGGCGACAGGGGCCTTGGCTACACCTTC
v_call: TRBV12-3/TRBV12-4; j_call: TRBJ1-2; d_call: -; clone_size: -; cdr3_aa: CASSLVLEDGYTF; cdr3_nt: TGTGCCAGCAGTTTAGTGCTAGAAGATGGCTACACCTTC
v_call: TRBV12-3/TRBV12-4; j_call: TRBJ1-5; d_call: -; clone_size: -; cdr3_aa: CASSPASGLQHF; cdr3_nt: TGTGCCAGCAGTCCCGCGAGCGGCCTCCAGCATTTT
v_call: TRBV20-1; j_call: TRBJ1-6; d_call: -; clone_size: -; cdr3_aa: CSASRRDYNSPLHF; cdr3_nt: TGCAGTGCTAGTAGGAGGGACTATAATTCACCCCTCCACTTT
v_call: TRBV7-3; j_call: TRBJ2-5; d_call: -; clone_size: -; cdr3_aa: CASSRGSQETQYF; cdr3_nt: TGTGCCAGCAGCAGGGGATCCCAAGAGACCCAGTACTTC
v_call: TRBV11-3; j_call: TRBJ2-1; d_call: TRBD1; clone_size: few; cdr3_aa: CASSFGQGYNEQFF; cdr3_nt: TGTGCCAGCAGTTTCGGACAGGGCTACAATGAGCAGTTCTTC
v_call: TRBV19; j_call: TRBJ1-2; d_call: -; clone_size: -; cdr3_aa: CASSLAQGLNYGYTF; cdr3_nt: TGTGCCAGTAGTCTGGCGCAGGGCCTTAACTATGGCTACACCTTC
v_call: TRBV10-3; j_call: TRBJ2-1; d_call: TRBD1; clone_size: -; cdr3_aa: CAIRTGDDYNEQFF; cdr3_nt: TGTGCCATCAGGACAGGGGACGACTACAATGAGCAGTTCTTC
v_call: TRBV5-8; j_call: TRBJ1-6; d_call: -; clone_size: -; cdr3_aa: CASKMHLQEGSDSPLHF; cdr3_nt: TGTGCCAGCAAAATGCATTTACAAGAGGGTTCTGATTCACCCCTCCACTTT
v_call: TRBV7-2; j_call: TRBJ2-2; d_call: TRBD1; clone_size: -; cdr3_aa: CASSTRTGGTGELFF; cdr3_nt: TGTGCCAGCAGCACAAGGACAGGTGGAACCGGGGAGCTGTTTTTT
v_call: TRBV5-1; j_call: TRBJ2-1; d_call: TRBD2; clone_size: -; cdr3_aa: CASSSPASGGLYNEQFF; cdr3_nt: TGCGCCAGCAGCTCCCCTGCTAGCGGGGGATTATACAATGAGCAGTTCTTC
v_call: TRBV3-1/TRBV3-2; j_call: TRBJ1-5; d_call: TRBD1; clone_size: -; cdr3_aa: CASSQMTGGDQPQHF; cdr3_nt: TGTGCCAGCAGCCAAATGACAGGGGGCGATCAGCCCCAGCATTTT
v_call: TRBV9; j_call: TRBJ1-1; d_call: -; clone_size: -; cdr3_aa: CASSVEGRGTEAFF; cdr3_nt: TGTGCCAGCAGCGTAGAGGGGCGGGGTACTGAAGCTTTCTTT
v_call: TRBV12-3/TRBV12-4; j_call: TRBJ2-1; d_call: TRBD1; clone_size: few; cdr3_aa: CAGQSAGGEQFF; cdr3_nt: TGTGCCGGACAAAGTGCAGGGGGCGAGCAGTTCTTC
v_call: TRBV10-3; j_call: TRBJ1-5; d_call: -; clone_size: -; cdr3_aa: CAISDTTGGFYQPQHF; cdr3_nt: TGTGCCATCAGTGACACCACCGGGGGGTTTTATCAGCCCCAGCATTTT
v_call: TRBV5-1; j_call: TRBJ1-2; d_call: -; clone_size: -; cdr3_aa: CASSLDSTTSLYGYTF; cdr3_nt: TGCGCCAGCAGCTTGGACAGCACCACGTCTCTCTATGGCTACACCTTC
v_call: TRBV28; j_call: TRBJ1-5; d_call: -; clone_size: -; cdr3_aa: CASSRNQPQHF; cdr3_nt: TGTGCCAGCAGCCGTAATCAGCCCCAGCATTTT
v_call: TRBV4-3; j_call: TRBJ2-2; d_call: TRBD2; clone_size: -; cdr3_aa: CASSQDGGAGELFF; cdr3_nt: TGCGCCAGCAGCCAAGATGGGGGGGCCGGGGAGCTGTTTTTT
v_call: TRBV18; j_call: TRBJ2-7; d_call: -; clone_size: -; cdr3_aa: CASSPQGRSGEQYF; cdr3_nt: TGTGCCAGCTCACCACAGGGGCGGTCGGGCGAGCAGTACTTC
v_call: TRBV19; j_call: TRBJ1-5; d_call: TRBD1; clone_size: -; cdr3_aa: CASSDTGQVGQPQHF; cdr3_nt: TGTGCCAGTAGCGATACTGGACAGGTTGGTCAGCCCCAGCATTTT
v_call: TRBV19; j_call: TRBJ1-6; d_call: -; clone_size: -; cdr3_aa: CASSGRGVGDSPLHF; cdr3_nt: TGTGCCAGTAGTGGCAGGGGAGTTGGGGATTCACCCCTCCACTTT
v_call: TRBV18; j_call: TRBJ2-7; d_call: -; clone_size: -; cdr3_aa: CASSPPGQYEQYF; cdr3_nt: TGTGCCAGCTCACCTCCCGGACAGTACGAGCAGTACTTC
v_call: TRBV11-3; j_call: TRBJ1-1; d_call: -; clone_size: -; cdr3_aa: CASSSGPQGAEAFF; cdr3_nt: TGTGCCAGCAGCTCCGGACCCCAAGGGGCTGAAGCTTTCTTT
v_call: TRBV6-5; j_call: TRBJ1-2; d_call: TRBD1; clone_size: -; cdr3_aa: CASSKGQGWGYTF; cdr3_nt: TGTGCCAGCAGTAAGGGACAGGGCTGGGGCTACACCTTC
v_call: TRBV28; j_call: TRBJ1-2; d_call: TRBD1; clone_size: once; cdr3_aa: CASRKTGGGYTF; cdr3_nt: TGTGCCAGCAGGAAAACAGGGGGCGGCTACACCTTC
v_call: TRBV6-5; j_call: TRBJ1-2; d_call: -; clone_size: -; cdr3_aa: CASRAGPLYGYTF; cdr3_nt: TGTGCCAGCAGGGCGGGACCACTATATGGCTACACCTTC
v_call: TRBV6-5; j_call: TRBJ1-1; d_call: -; clone_size: -; cdr3_aa: CATLIYGFEAFF; cdr3_nt: TGTGCCACCCTAATATACGGGTTTGAAGCTTTCTTT
v_call: TRBV7-2; j_call: TRBJ1-1; d_call: -; clone_size: -; cdr3_aa: CASSLAQYTEAFF; cdr3_nt: TGTGCCAGCAGCTTAGCACAATACACTGAAGCTTTCTTT
v_call: TRBV19; j_call: TRBJ1-2; d_call: -; clone_size: -; cdr3_aa: CASNPQGGEGRWGYTF; cdr3_nt: TGTGCCAGTAACCCCCAGGGAGGGGAAGGACGCTGGGGCTACACCTTC
v_call: TRBV19; j_call: TRBJ1-4; d_call: TRBD1; clone_size: -; cdr3_aa: CASTGGAGEKLFF; cdr3_nt: TGTGCCAGTACAGGGGGCGCAGGTGAAAAACTGTTTTTT
v_call: TRBV7-2; j_call: TRBJ2-7; d_call: -; clone_size: -; cdr3_aa: CASSLGGADPQIQYEQYF; cdr3_nt: TGTGCCAGCAGCTTAGGCGGAGCGGACCCTCAGATCCAATACGAGCAGTACTTC
v_call: TRBV4-3; j_call: TRBJ2-1; d_call: TRBD1; clone_size: -; cdr3_aa: CASSQVDRENEQFF; cdr3_nt: TGCGCCAGCAGCCAAGTGGACAGGGAAAATGAGCAGTTCTTC
v_call: TRBV11-1; j_call: TRBJ2-7; d_call: -; clone_size: once; cdr3_aa: CASSFNSYSYEQYF; cdr3_nt: TGTGCCAGCAGCTTTAATTCCTACTCCTACGAGCAGTACTTC
v_call: TRBV9; j_call: TRBJ2-5; d_call: -; clone_size: -; cdr3_aa: CASSPSPQETQYF; cdr3_nt: TGTGCCAGCAGCCCTTCCCCTCAGGAGACCCAGTACTTC
v_call: TRBV19; j_call: TRBJ1-5; d_call: TRBD1; clone_size: once; cdr3_aa: CASSPGQGNQPQHF; cdr3_nt: TGTGCCAGTAGTCCTGGACAGGGGAATCAGCCCCAGCATTTT
v_call: TRBV19; j_call: TRBJ2-1; d_call: TRBD2; clone_size: -; cdr3_aa: CASSIEGSGGYNEQFF; cdr3_nt: TGTGCCAGTAGTATAGAGGGCTCGGGGGGCTACAATGAGCAGTTCTTC